A single sample is the source of the 8 T cell receptor beta chains below, sequenced in a study of cytomegalovirus exposure and HLA in healthy donors. The PCR was carried out with 60 Vbeta primers and 13 Jbeta primers. Libraries were prepared by immunoSEQ multiplex PCR; TCRdb keeps only in-frame clonotypes and omits some of them. Here the sample spans 110,000 or so clones, 80% to 85% being singletons. Sequenced input: PBMCs. Receptors originate from a woman between 40 and 50 years old in good health and CMV-seronegative.

The V call is TRBV5-1, the J call TRBJ1-1; the D gene is possibly TRBD1 (6 bases). Germline values: CDR1 SGHRS, CDR2 YFSETQ. The CDR3 spans 13 residues. Trimming took off 5 bases at V and 4 bases at J, with 12 bases between the two ends. The DNA for the CDR3 is TGCGCCAGCAGGTCGGGGGGCATCACTGAAGCTTTCTTT. It codes for CASRSGGITEAFF. Full variable domain (missing parts from reference TRBV5-1 and TRBJ1-1): KAGVTQTPRYLIKTRGQQVTLSCSPISGHRSVSWYQQTPGQGLQFLFEYFSETQRNKGNFPGRFSGRQFSNSRSEMNVSTLELGDSALYLCASRSGGITEAFFGQGTRLTVV.

This clone was detected once. The V gene is TRBV7-3, the J gene TRBJ2-1, with TRBD2 matching over 11 bases. This CDR3 comprises 14 residues. CDR1 is SGHTA and CDR2 is FQGTGA in the germline V gene. V lost 8 bases to trimming and J lost 5 bases; unmatched junction nucleotides: 5. CDR3 DNA sequence: TGTGCCAGCTCACTAGCGGGAGAAAACAATGAGCAGTTCTTC. It codes for CASSLAGENNEQFF.

The chain uses TRBV21-1 and TRBJ2-1; no check of the table's D call, TRBD2, against the DNA was made. TRBV21-1 is a known pseudogene. The CDR3 is made up of 14 amino acids. The CDR3 loop is CASSKATSGRGLFF. CDR3 coding DNA: TGTGCCAGCAGCAAAGCAACTAGCGGGAGGGGGCTGTTCTTC.

The rearrangement uses TRBV6-5 and TRBJ1-6, with 8 bases fitting TRBD1. This CDR3 spans 15 amino acids. Germline trimming cut 5 bases from V and 8 bases from J; bases unmatched to any gene: 8. Germline CDR1 reads MNHEY; CDR2 reads SVGAGI. This CDR3 reads CASSRRQGMDSPLHF. CDR3 bases: TGTGCCAGCAGTAGGCGACAGGGGATGGATTCACCCCTCCACTTT.

The chain has TRBV5-6 and TRBJ2-7; D perhaps matches TRBD2 (5 bases). The CDR3 contains 17 residues. CDR1 is SGHDT and CDR2 is YYEEEE in the germline V gene. V was trimmed by 6 bases and J by 4 bases, leaving 26 bases between them. The CDR3 sequence: CASTSPKAGPRRYEQYF. The CDR3 coding sequence is TGTGCCAGCACATCACCGAAGGCGGGCCCCCGTAGATACGAGCAGTACTTC.

The chain combines TRBV5-1 with TRBJ1-1; TRBD1 agrees at 9 bases. The CDR3 sequence is 14 residues long. The trim removed 4 bases at V and 5 bases at J, leaving 6 bases unmatched. The germline CDR1 and CDR2 sequences are SGHRS and YFSETQ. The CDR3 DNA follows: TGCGCCAGCAGCGGCCGGGACAGGGTAACTGAAGCTTTCTTT. Amino acid sequence: CASSGRDRVTEAFF.

The V gene is TRBV5-1, the J gene TRBJ2-5, with 8 bases matching TRBD2. The CDR3 contains 16 residues. Looked up from germline, CDR1 is SGHRS and CDR2 is YFSETQ. After removal of 0 bases from V and 5 bases from J, the junction contained 9 bases not matched to a gene. CDR3 sequence (DNA): TGCGCCAGCAGCTTGGTCGCGGGGGGCCTCGGGGAGACCCAGTACTTC. Its translation: CASSLVAGGLGETQYF.

This sequence joins TRBV21-1 and TRBJ2-7; no DNA check was done on the table's D call, TRBD2. TRBV21-1 is marked as a pseudogene. The length of the CDR3 is 15 residues. CDR3 sequence reads: CASSPESDSGYEQYF. CDR3 bases: TGTGCCAGCAGCCCAGAAAGCGACTCGGGATACGAGCAGTACTTC.